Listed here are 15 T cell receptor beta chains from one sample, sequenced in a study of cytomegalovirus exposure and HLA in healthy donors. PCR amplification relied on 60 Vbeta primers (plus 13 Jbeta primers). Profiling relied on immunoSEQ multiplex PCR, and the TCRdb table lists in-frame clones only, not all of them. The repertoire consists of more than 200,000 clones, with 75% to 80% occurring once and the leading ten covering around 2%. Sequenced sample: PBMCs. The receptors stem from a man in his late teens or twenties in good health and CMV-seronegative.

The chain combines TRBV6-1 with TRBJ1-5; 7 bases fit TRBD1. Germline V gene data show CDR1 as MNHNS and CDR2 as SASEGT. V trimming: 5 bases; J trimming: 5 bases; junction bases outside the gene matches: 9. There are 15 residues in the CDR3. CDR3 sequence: CASSSGQEQYQPQHF. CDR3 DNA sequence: TGTGCCAGCAGTTCCGGACAGGAACAGTATCAGCCCCAGCATTTT.

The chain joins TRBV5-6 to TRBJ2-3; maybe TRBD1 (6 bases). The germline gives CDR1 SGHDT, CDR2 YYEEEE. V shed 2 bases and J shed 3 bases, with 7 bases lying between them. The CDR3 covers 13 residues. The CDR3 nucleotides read TGTGCCAGCAGCTTACAGGGAACAGATACGCAGTATTTT. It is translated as CASSLQGTDTQYF.

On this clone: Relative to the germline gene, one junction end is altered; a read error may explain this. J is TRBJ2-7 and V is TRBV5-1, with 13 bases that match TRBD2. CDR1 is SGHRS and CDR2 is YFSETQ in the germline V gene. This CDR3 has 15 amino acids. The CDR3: CASSAGLAGAYEQYF. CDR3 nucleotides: TGTGCCAGCAGCGCTGGACTAGCGGGAGCTTACGAGCAGTACTTC.

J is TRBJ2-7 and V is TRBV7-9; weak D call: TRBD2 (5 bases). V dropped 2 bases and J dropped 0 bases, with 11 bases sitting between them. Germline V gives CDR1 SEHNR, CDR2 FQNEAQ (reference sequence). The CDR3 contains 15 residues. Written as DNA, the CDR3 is TGTGCCAGCAGCTTACTTCAGGAGGCCTCCTACGAGCAGTACTTC. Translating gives CASSLLQEASYEQYF.

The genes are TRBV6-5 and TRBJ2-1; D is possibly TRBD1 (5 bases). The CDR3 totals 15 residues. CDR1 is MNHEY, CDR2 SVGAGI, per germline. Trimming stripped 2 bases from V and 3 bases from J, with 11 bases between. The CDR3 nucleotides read TGTGCCAGCAGTTACGGGGCAGCAGGCTACAATGAGCAGTTCTTC. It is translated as CASSYGAAGYNEQFF.

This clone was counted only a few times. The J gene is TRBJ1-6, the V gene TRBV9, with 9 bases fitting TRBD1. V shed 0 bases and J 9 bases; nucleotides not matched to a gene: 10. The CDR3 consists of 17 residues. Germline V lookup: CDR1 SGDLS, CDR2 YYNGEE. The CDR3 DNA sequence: TGTGCCAGCAGCGTAGGGGTTGGTAGGGACAGGGTTTCACCCCTCCACTTT. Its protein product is CASSVGVGRDRVSPLHF.

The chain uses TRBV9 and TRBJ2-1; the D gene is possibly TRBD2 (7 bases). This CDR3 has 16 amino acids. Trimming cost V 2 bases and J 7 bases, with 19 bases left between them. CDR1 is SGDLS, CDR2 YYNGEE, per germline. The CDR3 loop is CASSVLGGGGRNEQFF. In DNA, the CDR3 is TGTGCCAGCAGCGTCCTAGGGGGGGGAGGGCGGAATGAGCAGTTCTTC.

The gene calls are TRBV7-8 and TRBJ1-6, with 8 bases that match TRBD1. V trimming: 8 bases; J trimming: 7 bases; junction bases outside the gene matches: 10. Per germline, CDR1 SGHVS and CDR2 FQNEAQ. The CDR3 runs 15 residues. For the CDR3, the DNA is TGTGCCAGCCAGGGGGCGGACACAACAAATTCACCCCTCCACTTT. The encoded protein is CASQGADTTNSPLHF.

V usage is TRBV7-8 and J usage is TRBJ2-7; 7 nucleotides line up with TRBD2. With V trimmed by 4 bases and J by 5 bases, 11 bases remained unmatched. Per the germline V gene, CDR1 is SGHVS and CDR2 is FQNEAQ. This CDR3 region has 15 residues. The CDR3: CASSSRLAPLNEQYF. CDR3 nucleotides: TGTGCCAGCAGCTCTAGACTAGCCCCCCTAAACGAGCAGTACTTC.

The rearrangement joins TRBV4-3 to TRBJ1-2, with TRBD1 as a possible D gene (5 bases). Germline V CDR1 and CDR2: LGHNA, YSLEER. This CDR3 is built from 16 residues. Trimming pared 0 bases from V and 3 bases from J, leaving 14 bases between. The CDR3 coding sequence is TGCGCCAGCAGCCAAGATTCAAGAGGGGACTACTATGGCTACACCTTC. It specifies CASSQDSRGDYYGYTF.

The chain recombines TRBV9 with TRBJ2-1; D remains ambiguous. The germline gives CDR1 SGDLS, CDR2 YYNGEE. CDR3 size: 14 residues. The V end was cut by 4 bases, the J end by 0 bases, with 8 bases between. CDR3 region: CASSSQSSYNEQFF. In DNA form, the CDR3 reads TGTGCCAGCAGCTCACAGAGCTCCTACAATGAGCAGTTCTTC.

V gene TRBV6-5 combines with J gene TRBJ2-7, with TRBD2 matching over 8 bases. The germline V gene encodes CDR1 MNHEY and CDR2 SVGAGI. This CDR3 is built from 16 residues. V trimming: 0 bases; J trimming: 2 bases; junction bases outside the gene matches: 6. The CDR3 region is CASSYSLAGFTYEQYF. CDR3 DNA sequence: TGTGCCAGCAGTTACTCGTTAGCGGGGTTTACCTACGAGCAGTACTTC.

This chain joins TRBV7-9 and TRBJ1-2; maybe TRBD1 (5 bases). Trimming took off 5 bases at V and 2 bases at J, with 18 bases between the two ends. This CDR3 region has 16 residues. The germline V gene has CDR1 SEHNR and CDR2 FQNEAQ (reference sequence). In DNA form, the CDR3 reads TGTGCCAGCAGCACAGGTTCGGCTGACAGAAACTATGGCTACACCTTC. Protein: CASSTGSADRNYGYTF.

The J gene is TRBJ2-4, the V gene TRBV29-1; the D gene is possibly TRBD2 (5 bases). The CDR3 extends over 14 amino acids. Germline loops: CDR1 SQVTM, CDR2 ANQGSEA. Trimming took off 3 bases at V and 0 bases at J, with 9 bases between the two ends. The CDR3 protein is CSVEVRGAKNIQYF. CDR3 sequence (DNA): TGCAGCGTTGAGGTCCGGGGAGCCAAAAACATTCAGTACTTC.

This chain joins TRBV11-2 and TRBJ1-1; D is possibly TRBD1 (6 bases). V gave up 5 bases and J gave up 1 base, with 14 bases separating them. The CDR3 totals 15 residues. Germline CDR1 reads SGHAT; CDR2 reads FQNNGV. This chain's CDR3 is CASSISTGPNTEAFF. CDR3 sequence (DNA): TGTGCCAGCAGCATATCGACAGGACCGAACACTGAAGCTTTCTTT.